The T cell receptor beta chain described here comes from a study of OX40 agonist ivuxolimab in advanced cancers. The J segment lost 7 bases and the V segment lost 4 bases, leaving 5 bases of the junction unmatched. CDR1 and CDR2 (germline): SGHTS, YDEGEE. The CDR3 contains 13 residues. Cycle 7 day 1, cycle 4 day 1, and baseline were the timepoints at which blood was sampled. Measured with immunoSEQ multiplex PCR; TCRdb has only the in-frame clones, and not every one. The repertoire includes fewer than 65,000 clones, 80% to 90% of them detected once, and approximately 10% sits in the top ten. This specimen consisted of CD4+ or CD8+ T cells sorted from blood, obtained in a trial of the OX40 agonist ivuxolimab. The chain has TRBV5-8 and TRBJ2-5; 9 bases agree with TRBD1. The sequence came from an adult with an advanced solid tumor such as melanoma, head and neck, liver or kidney cancer. CDR3 in DNA: TGTGCCAGCAGCCCCGGGACAGGGTGGACCCAGTACTTC. Translating it yields CASSPGTGWTQYF.